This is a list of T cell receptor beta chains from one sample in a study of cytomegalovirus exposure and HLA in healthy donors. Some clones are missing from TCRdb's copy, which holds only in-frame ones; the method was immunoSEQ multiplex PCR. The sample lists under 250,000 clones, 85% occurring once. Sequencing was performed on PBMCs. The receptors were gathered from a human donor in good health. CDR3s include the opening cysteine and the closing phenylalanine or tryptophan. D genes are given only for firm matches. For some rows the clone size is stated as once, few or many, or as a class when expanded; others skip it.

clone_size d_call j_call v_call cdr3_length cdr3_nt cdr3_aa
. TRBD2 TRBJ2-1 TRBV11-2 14 TGTGCCAGCGGTTTCGGGGCGGGAGGGCATGAGCAGTTCTTC CASGFGAGGHEQFF
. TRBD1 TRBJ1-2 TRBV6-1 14 TGTGCCAGCAGTGCAGACAGGGATGATTATGGCTACACCTTC CASSADRDDYGYTF
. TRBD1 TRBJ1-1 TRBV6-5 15 TGTGCCAGCACCCTAGGGGGCGCCGGGAACACTGAAGCTTTCTTT CASTLGGAGNTEAFF
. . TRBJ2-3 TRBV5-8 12 TGTGCCAGCAGCCCAAGGGGGAATACGCAGTATTTT CASSPRGNTQYF
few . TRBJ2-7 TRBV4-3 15 TGCGCCAGCAGCCCCTCGGGAGAGGCCCTCTACGAGCAGTACTTC CASSPSGEALYEQYF
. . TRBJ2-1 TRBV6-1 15 TGTGCCAGCCGCCCCGAGCTTCTCCTTCGCGGGGAGCAGTTCTTC CASRPELLLRGEQFF
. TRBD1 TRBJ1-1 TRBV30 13 TGTGCCTGGGATACAGGGGGAGGCACTGAAGCTTTCTTT CAWDTGGGTEAFF
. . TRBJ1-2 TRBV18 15 TGTGCCAGCTCACCAAGACGGGAGACTAACTATGGCTACACCTTC CASSPRRETNYGYTF
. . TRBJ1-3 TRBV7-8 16 TGTGCCAGCAGCTTAGGAGGGTTTGGCTCTGGAAACACCATATATTTT CASSLGGFGSGNTIYF
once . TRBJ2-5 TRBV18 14 TGTGCCAGCTCACCACCGGCCAGGAAAGAGACCCAGTACTTC CASSPPARKETQYF
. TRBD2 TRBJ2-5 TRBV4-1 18 TGCGCCAGCAGCCAAGAAGGCGGGACTAGCGGGATCCAAGAGACCCAGTACTTC CASSQEGGTSGIQETQYF
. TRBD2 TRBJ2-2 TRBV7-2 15 TGTGCCAGCAGCTTCTTAGCGGGAGTCCCTGGGGAGCTGTTTTTT CASSFLAGVPGELFF
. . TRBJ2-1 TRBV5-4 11 TGTGCCAGCAGCTTCTCCTATGAGCAGTTCTTC CASSFSYEQFF
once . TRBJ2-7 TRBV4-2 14 TGTGCCAGCAGCCAAGCGGTTGTAACGCACGAGCAGTACTTC CASSQAVVTHEQYF
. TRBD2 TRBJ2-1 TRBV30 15 TGTGCCTGGTCCATCAAGGGCGGGAGCGGCGATGAGCAGTTCTTC CAWSIKGGSGDEQFF
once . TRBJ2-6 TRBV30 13 TGTGCCTGGAGTGTCACTGGGGCCAACGTCCTGACTTTC CAWSVTGANVLTF
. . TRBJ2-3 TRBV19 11 TGTGCCAGTAGTATGAGAGATACGCAGTATTTT CASSMRDTQYF
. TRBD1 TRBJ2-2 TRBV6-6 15 TGTGCCAGCAGTTACCACAGGGGGCAGACCGGGGAGCTGTTTTTT CASSYHRGQTGELFF
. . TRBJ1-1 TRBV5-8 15 TGTGCCAGCAGCTTACGAGGAGTGGGGAACACTGAAGCTTTCTTT CASSLRGVGNTEAFF
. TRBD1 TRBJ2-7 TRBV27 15 TGTGCCAGCAGTCGTTTGGACAGGCTCTCCTACGAGCAGTACTTC CASSRLDRLSYEQYF
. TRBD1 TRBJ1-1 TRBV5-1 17 TGCGCCAGCAGCTACTCCGGACAGGGGGAGAGAGACACTGAAGCTTTCTTT CASSYSGQGERDTEAFF
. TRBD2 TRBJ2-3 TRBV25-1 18 TGTGCCAGCAGTCAGCCGGGACTAGCGGGCGTAAGCACAGATACGCAGTATTTT CASSQPGLAGVSTDTQYF
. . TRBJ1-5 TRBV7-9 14 TGTGCCAGCAGCCACTGGCAGGTCGATCAGCCCCAGCATTTT CASSHWQVDQPQHF
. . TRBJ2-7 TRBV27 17 TGTGCCAGCAGTTTCCGTTCTCAGGGGGGAAAATCCTACGAGCAGTACTTC CASSFRSQGGKSYEQYF
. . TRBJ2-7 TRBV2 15 TGTGCCAGCAGTGAAGGGCGGGACGGCCCCTACGAGCAGTACTTC CASSEGRDGPYEQYF
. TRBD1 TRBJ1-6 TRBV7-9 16 TGTGCCAGCAGCCCCTGGACAGGGTCCTATAATTCACCCCTCCACTTT CASSPWTGSYNSPLHF
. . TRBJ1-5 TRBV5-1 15 TGCGCCAGCAGCTTGGATCCAGGGCTAAATCAGCCCCAGCATTTT CASSLDPGLNQPQHF
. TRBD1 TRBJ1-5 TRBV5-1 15 TGCGCCAGCAGCTGGGGACAGTTTAGCAATCAGCCCCAGCATTTT CASSWGQFSNQPQHF
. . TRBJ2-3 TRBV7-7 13 TGTGCTAGCAGCCCTACGGGGACAGATACGCAGTATTTT CASSPTGTDTQYF
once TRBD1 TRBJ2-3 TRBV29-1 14 TGCAGCGTGGAACCGGGACAGGGGACAGATACGCAGTATTTT CSVEPGQGTDTQYF
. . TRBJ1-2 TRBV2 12 TGTGCCAGCAGTGATGGCATCTATGGCTACACCTTC CASSDGIYGYTF
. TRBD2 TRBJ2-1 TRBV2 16 TGTGCCAGCAGTGAAGGCAAGGGACTAGCGATCGATGAGCAGTTCTTC CASSEGKGLAIDEQFF
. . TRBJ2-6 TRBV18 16 TGTGCCAGCTCACTTAAACAGGGCCCCGGGGCCAACGTCCTGACTTTC CASSLKQGPGANVLTF
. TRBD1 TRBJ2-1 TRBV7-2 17 TGTGCCAGCAGCTTATCTGCCGGAGGACAGGGTTACAATGAGCAGTTCTTC CASSLSAGGQGYNEQFF
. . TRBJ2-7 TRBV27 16 TGTGCCAGCAGTTTAGTACCAACCCCCAGCTCCTACGAGCAGTACTTC CASSLVPTPSSYEQYF
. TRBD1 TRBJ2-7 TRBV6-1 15 TGTGCCAGCAGATCGGGACAGGGGTTCAACTACGAGCAGTACTTC CASRSGQGFNYEQYF
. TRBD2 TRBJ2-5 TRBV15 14 TGTGCCATCCGAGGGGTGGGAGGGCAAGAGACCCAGTACTTC CAIRGVGGQETQYF
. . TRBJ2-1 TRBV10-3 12 TGTGCCAGCAGGGGTGGAGACAATGAGCAGTTCTTC CASRGGDNEQFF
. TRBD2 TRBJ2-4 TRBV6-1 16 TGTGCCAGCAGTGGGGCTCCGGGAGGGCCGGGAAACATTCAGTACTTC CASSGAPGGPGNIQYF
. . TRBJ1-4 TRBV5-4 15 TGTGCCAGCAGCACCCAAGGGGGGGCTAATGAAAAACTGTTTTTT CASSTQGGANEKLFF
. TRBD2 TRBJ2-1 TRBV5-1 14 TGCGCCAGCAGCCTCACTAGCGGGGGCGGTGAGCAGTTCTTC CASSLTSGGGEQFF
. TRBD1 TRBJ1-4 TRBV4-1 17 TGCGCCAGCAGCCAAATAAAAGGGATGCAGGGGGCGCTTGAACTGTTTTTT CASSQIKGMQGALELFF
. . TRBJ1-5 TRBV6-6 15 TGTGCCAGCAGTTCCTGGTCCCTAGGGGGACAGCCCCAGCATTTT CASSSWSLGGQPQHF
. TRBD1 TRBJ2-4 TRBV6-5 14 TGTGCCACCCAAACCGGGACAGGAAAAAACATTCAGTACTTC CATQTGTGKNIQYF